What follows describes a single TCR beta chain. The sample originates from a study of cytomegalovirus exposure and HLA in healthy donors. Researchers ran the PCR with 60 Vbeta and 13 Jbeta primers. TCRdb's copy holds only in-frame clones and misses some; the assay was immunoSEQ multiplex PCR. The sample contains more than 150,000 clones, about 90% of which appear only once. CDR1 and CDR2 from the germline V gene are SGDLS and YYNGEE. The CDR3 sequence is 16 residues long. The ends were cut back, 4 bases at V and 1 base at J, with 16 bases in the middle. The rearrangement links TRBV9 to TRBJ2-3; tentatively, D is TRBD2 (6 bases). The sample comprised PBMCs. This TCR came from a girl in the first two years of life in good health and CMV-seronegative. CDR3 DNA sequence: TGTGCCAGCAGCCCCCGCGGGGTTACGCGCACAGATACGCAGTATTTT. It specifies CASSPRGVTRTDTQYF.